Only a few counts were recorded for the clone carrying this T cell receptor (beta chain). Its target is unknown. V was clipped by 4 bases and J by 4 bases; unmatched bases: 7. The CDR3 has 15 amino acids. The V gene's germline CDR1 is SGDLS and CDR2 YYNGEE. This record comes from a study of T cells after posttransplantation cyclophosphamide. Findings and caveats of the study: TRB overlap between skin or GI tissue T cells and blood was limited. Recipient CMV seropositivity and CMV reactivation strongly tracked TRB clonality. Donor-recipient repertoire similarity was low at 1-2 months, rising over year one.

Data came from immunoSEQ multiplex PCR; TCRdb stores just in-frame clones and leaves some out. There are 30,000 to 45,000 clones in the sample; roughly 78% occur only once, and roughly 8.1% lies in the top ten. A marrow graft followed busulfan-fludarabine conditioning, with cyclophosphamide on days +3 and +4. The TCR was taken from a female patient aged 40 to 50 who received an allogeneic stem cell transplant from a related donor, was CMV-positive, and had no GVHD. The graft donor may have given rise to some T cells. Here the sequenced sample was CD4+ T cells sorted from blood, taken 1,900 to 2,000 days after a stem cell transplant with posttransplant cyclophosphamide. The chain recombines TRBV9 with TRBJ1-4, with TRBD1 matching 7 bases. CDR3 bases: TGTGCCAGCAGCCCGGGGACAGCTGTTAATGAAAAACTGTTTTTT. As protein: CASSPGTAVNEKLFF. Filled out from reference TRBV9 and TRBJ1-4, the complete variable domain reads DSGVTQTPKHLITATGQRVTLRCSPRSGDLSVYWYQQSLDQGLQFLIQYYNGEERAKGNILERFSAQQFPDLHSELNLSSLELGDSALYFCASSPGTAVNEKLFFGSGTQLSVL.